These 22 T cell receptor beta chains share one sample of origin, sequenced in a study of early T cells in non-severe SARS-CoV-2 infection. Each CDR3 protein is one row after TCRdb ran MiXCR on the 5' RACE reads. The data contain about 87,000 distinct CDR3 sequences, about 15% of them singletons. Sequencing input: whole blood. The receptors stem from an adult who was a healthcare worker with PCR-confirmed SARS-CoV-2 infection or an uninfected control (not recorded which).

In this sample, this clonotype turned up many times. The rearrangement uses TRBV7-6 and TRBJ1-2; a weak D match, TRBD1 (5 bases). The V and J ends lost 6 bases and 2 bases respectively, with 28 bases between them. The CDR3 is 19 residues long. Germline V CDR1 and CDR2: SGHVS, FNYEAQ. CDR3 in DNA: TGTGCCAGCAGTCCAATTCTCACCAGGACGGGACCCGGGAACTATGGCTACACCTTC. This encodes CASSPILTRTGPGNYGYTF.

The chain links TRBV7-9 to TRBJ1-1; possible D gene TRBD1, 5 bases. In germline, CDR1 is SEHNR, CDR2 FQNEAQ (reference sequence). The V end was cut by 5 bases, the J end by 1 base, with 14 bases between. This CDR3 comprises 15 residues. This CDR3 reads CASSPVRQRNTEAFF. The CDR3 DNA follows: TGTGCCAGCAGCCCCGTTCGACAGAGGAACACTGAAGCTTTCTTT.

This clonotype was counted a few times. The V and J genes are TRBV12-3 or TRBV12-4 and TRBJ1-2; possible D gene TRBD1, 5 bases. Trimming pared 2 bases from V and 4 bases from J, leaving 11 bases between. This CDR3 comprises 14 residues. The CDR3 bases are TGTGCCAGCAGTTTAAAATATGGGGGCTATGGCTACACCTTC. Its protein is CASSLKYGGYGYTF.

The CDR3 reads CAISAGQETQYF. In DNA form, the CDR3 reads TGTGCCATCAGTGCGGGACAAGAGACCCAGTACTTC. This sequence joins TRBV10-3 and TRBJ2-5, with D perhaps matching TRBD2 (5 bases). CDR1 and CDR2 (germline): ENHRY, SYGVKD. The CDR3 extends over 12 amino acids. V was cut by 4 bases and J by 2 bases, with 5 bases left in between.

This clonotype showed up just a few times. CDR3 coding DNA: TGTGCCAGCAGTTCTTCAGGGAGGGGAAACACTGAAGCTTTCTTT. Its protein product is CASSSSGRGNTEAFF. The genes are TRBV6-2 or TRBV6-3 and TRBJ1-1, with D perhaps matching TRBD1 (5 bases). This CDR3 is built from 15 residues. Germline CDR1 is MNHEY and CDR2 is SVGEGT. V was shortened by 4 bases and J by 2 bases, with 14 bases between the two germline ends.

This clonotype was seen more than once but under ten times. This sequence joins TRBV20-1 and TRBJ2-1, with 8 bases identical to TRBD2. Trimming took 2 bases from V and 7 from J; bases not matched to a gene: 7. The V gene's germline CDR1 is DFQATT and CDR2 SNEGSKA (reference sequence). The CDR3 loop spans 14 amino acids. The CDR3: CSARKAGENNEQFF. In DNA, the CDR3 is TGCAGTGCTAGAAAAGCGGGGGAGAATAATGAGCAGTTCTTC.

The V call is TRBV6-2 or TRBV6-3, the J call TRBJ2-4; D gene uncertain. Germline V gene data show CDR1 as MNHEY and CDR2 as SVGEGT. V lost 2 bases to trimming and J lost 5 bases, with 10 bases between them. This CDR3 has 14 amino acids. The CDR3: CASSYGRVENIQYF. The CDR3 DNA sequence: TGTGCCAGCAGTTACGGACGGGTGGAAAACATTCAGTACTTC.

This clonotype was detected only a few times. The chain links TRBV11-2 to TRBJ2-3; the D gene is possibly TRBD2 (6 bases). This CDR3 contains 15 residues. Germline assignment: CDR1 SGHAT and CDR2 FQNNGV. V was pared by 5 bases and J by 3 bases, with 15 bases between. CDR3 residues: CASSDRTTRTDTQYF. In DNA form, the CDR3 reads TGTGCCAGCAGCGACCGGACTACCCGAACAGATACGCAGTATTTT. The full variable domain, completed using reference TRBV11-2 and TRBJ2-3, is EAGVAQSPRYKIIEKRQSVAFWCNPISGHATLYWYQQILGQGPKLLIQFQNNGVVDDSQLPKDRFSAERLKGVDSTLKIQPAKLEDSAVYLCASSDRTTRTDTQYFGPGTRLTVL.

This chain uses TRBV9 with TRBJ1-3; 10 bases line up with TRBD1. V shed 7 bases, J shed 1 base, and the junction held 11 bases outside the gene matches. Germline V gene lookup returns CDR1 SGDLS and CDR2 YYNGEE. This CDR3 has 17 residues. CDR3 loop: CASLAGTGQGSGNTIYF. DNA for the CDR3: TGTGCCAGCCTGGCCGGGACGGGACAGGGGTCTGGAAACACCATATATTTT.

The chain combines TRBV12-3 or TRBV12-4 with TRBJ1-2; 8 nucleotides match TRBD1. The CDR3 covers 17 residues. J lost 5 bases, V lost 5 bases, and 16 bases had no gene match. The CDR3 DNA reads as TGTGCCAGCAGTCCAAGAACGGACAGGGACAAGACTTATGGCTACACCTTC. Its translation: CASSPRTDRDKTYGYTF.

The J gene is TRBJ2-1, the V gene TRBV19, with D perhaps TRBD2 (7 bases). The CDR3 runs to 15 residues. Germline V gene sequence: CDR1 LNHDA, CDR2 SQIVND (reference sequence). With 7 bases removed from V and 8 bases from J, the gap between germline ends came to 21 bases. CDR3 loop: CASTPRRGGVYEQFF. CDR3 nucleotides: TGTGCCAGTACCCCAAGGAGGGGGGGCGTCTATGAGCAGTTCTTC.

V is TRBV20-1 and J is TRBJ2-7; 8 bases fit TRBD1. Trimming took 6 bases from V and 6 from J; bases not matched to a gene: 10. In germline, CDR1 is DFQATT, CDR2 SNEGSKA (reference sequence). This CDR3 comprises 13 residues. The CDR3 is CSARRTGSGEQYF. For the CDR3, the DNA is TGCAGTGCGAGAAGGACAGGGTCGGGCGAGCAGTACTTC.

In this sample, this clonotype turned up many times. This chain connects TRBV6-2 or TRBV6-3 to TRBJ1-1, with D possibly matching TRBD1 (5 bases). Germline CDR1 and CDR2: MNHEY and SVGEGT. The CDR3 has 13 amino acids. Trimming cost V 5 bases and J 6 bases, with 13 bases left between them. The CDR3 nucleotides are TGTGCCAGCAGTCGATCAGGGAGAGCTGAAGCTTTCTTT. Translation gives CASSRSGRAEAFF.

The CDR3 DNA is TGCAGTGCGGGGGCAGGGGCCGAGAACACTGAAGCTTTCTTT. Translated: CSAGAGAENTEAFF. V usage is TRBV20-1 and J usage is TRBJ1-1; possibly TRBD1 for D (6 bases). CDR3 length: 14 amino acids. The germline V and J ends were trimmed by 6 bases and 1 base, with 15 bases remaining between them. Germline V gives CDR1 DFQATT, CDR2 SNEGSKA (reference sequence).

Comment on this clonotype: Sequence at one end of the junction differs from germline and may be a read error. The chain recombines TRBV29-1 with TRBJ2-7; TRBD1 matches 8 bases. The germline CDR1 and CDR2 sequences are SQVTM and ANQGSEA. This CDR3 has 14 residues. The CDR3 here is CCVIRDRHPYEQYF. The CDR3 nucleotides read TGCTGCGTGATCCGGGACAGGCACCCCTACGAGCAGTACTTC.

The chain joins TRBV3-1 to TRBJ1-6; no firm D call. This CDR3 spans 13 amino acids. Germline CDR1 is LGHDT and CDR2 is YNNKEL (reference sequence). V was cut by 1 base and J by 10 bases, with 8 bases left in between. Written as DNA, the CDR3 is TGTGCCAGCAGCCAAGGAGTCGCGTCACCCCTCCACTTT. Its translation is CASSQGVASPLHF.

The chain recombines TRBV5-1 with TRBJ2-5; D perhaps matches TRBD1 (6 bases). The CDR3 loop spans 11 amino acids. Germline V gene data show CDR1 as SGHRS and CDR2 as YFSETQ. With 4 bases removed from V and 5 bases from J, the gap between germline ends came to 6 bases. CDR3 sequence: CASSTGETQYF. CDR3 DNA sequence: TGCGCCAGCAGCACAGGGGAGACCCAGTACTTC. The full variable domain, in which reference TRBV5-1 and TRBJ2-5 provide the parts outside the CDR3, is KAGVTQTPRYLIKTRGQQVTLSCSPISGHRSVSWYQQTPGQGLQFLFEYFSETQRNKGNFPGRFSGRQFSNSRSEMNVSTLELGDSALYLCASSTGETQYFGPGTRLLVL.

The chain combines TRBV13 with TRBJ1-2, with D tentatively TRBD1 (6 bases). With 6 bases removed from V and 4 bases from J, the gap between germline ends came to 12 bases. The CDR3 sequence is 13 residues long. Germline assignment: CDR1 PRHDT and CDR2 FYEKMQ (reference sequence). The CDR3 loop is CASREQGLYGYTF. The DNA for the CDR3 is TGTGCCAGCAGGGAGCAGGGGCTCTATGGCTACACCTTC.

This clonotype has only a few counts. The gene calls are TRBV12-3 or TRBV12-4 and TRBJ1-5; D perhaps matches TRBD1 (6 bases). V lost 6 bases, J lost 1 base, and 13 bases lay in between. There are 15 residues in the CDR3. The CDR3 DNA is TGTGCCAGCAGGACGACAGGAGAGAGCAATCAGCCCCAGCATTTT. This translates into CASRTTGESNQPQHF.

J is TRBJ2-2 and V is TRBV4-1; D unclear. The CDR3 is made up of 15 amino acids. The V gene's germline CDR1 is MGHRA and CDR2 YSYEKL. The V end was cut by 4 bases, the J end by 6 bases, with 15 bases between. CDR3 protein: CASSLQIKGPGELFF. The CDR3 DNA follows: TGCGCCAGCAGCCTCCAGATTAAGGGTCCCGGGGAGCTGTTTTTT.

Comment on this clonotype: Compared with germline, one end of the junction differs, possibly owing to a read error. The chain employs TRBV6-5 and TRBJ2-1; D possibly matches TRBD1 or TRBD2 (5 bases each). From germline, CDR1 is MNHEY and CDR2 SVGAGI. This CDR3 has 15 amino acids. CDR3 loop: CASSHSGNRGNEQFF. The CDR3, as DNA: TGTGCCAGCAGTCACTCGGGGAATAGGGGTAATGAGCAGTTCTTC.

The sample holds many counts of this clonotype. For the CDR3, the DNA is TGTGCCAGCACCCCGGTTCGGGGAAATAGGAACTATGGCTACACCTTC. Its protein is CASTPVRGNRNYGYTF. V is TRBV28 and J is TRBJ1-2, with D hard to call. From germline, CDR1 is MDHEN and CDR2 SYDVKM. The CDR3 has 16 residues. The V and J ends lost 7 bases and 2 bases respectively, with 20 bases between them.